This TCR beta chain was identified in a study of cytomegalovirus exposure and HLA in healthy donors. Study observations and caveats: The study flagged about 160 TCR beta chains as cytomegalovirus-associated.

Details on this clone: Its antigen is as yet unknown.

Clones were read by immunoSEQ multiplex PCR, and TCRdb kept only the in-frame ones, dropping some. The table shows tens of thousands of clones, with 85% to 95% occurring only once. Germline loops: CDR1 SEHNR, CDR2 FQNEAQ (reference sequence). The V segment lost 5 bases and the J segment 8 bases; nucleotides outside the gene matches: 6. The CDR3 has 15 residues. This sequence joins TRBV7-9 and TRBJ2-1; 13 positions match TRBD2. This clonotype was sampled from a man between 18 and 35 years old in good health and CMV-seropositive. The sample comprised PBMCs. The CDR3 region has the DNA TGTGCCAGCAGCCTCACTAGCGGGAGGGTGCATGAGCAGTTCTTC. The encoded protein is CASSLTSGRVHEQFF.